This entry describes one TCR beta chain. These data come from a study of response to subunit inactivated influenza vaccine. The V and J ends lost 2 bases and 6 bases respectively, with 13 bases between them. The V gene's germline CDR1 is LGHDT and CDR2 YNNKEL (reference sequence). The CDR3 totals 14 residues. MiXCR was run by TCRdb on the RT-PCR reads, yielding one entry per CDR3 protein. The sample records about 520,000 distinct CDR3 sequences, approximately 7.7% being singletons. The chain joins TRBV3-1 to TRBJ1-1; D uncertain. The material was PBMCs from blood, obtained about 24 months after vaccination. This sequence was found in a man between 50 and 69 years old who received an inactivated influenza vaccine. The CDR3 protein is CASSQRGSGAEAFF. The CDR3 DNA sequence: TGTGCCAGCAGCCAACGAGGGTCGGGCGCTGAAGCTTTCTTT.